Listed below are T cell receptor beta chains from one sample, sequenced in a study of early T cells in non-severe SARS-CoV-2 infection. TCRdb re-called the 5' RACE reads through MiXCR, storing one row per CDR3 protein. The sample carries around 40,000 distinct CDR3 sequences, approximately 10% recorded once. Sequencing was done on a sample of whole blood. Receptors were obtained from an adult who was a healthcare worker with PCR-confirmed SARS-CoV-2 infection or an uninfected control (not recorded which). CDR3s include the opening cysteine and the closing phenylalanine or tryptophan. A D gene is named only where the DNA matches it firmly. Clone size is shown for a subset of rows, as once, few, many or a class of expanded clone.

cdr3_length clone_size j_call d_call v_call cdr3_aa cdr3_nt
14 many TRBJ1-2 - TRBV29-1 CSVVAQGPYGGYTF TGCAGCGTTGTGGCACAGGGTCCCTATGGCGGCTACACCTTC
15 many TRBJ2-7 - TRBV20-1 CSARAFALEGHEQYF TGCAGTGCTAGAGCTTTCGCCCTCGAGGGGCACGAGCAGTACTTC
15 few TRBJ2-2 - TRBV7-9 CASRHRSGATGELFF TGTGCCAGCAGACACCGGTCGGGGGCCACCGGGGAGCTGTTTTTT
13 - TRBJ1-5 - TRBV3-1 CASSQDRDQPQHF TGTGCCAGCAGCCAAGATCGGGATCAGCCCCAGCATTTT
15 few TRBJ2-1 - TRBV2 CASSVLASAGDEQFF TGTGCCAGCAGCGTACTAGCGTCCGCAGGGGATGAGCAGTTCTTC
16 many TRBJ1-5 - TRBV4-2 CASSQVRQIPNQPQHF TGTGCCAGCAGCCAAGTTAGACAAATTCCCAATCAGCCCCAGCATTTT
17 - TRBJ2-7 TRBD1 TRBV25-1 CASRPALGDRGRNEQYF TGTGCCAGCAGACCCGCCCTGGGGGACAGGGGTAGAAACGAGCAGTACTTC
14 many TRBJ2-1 - TRBV12-3/TRBV12-4 CASSLATDSNEQFF TGTGCCAGCAGTTTAGCGACAGACAGCAATGAGCAGTTCTTC
15 - TRBJ2-7 TRBD1 TRBV29-1 CSVERGTGASYEQYF TGCAGCGTTGAAAGGGGGACAGGAGCTTCCTACGAGCAGTACTTC
17 - TRBJ2-2 - TRBV9 CVSSVDPGGPGTGELFF TGTGTCAGCAGCGTAGACCCCGGGGGGCCGGGCACCGGGGAGCTGTTTTTT
14 - TRBJ2-4 - TRBV25-1 CASLGEEGKNIQYF TGTGCCAGTTTAGGGGAGGAAGGAAAAAACATTCAGTACTTC
14 few TRBJ1-1 - TRBV7-2 CASSLEQRNTEAFF TGTGCCAGCAGCTTAGAACAGAGGAACACTGAAGCTTTCTTT
11 - TRBJ2-7 - TRBV20-1 CSARVSYEQYF TGCAGTGCTAGGGTATCCTACGAGCAGTACTTC
16 few TRBJ2-5 TRBD2 TRBV5-8 CASSLGLAGGPETQYF TGTGCCAGCAGCTTGGGACTAGCGGGGGGGCCAGAGACCCAGTACTTC
13 many TRBJ1-5 - TRBV30 CAWSGTEDQPQHF TGTGCCTGGTCCGGGACCGAGGATCAGCCCCAGCATTTT
13 - TRBJ2-7 TRBD1 TRBV20-1 CSAPGQGIYEQYF TGCAGTGCCCCGGGACAGGGTATATACGAGCAGTACTTC
14 many TRBJ2-1 TRBD1 TRBV7-2 CASSLGQGDNEQFF TGTGCCAGCAGCTTAGGACAGGGGGATAATGAGCAGTTCTTC
13 few TRBJ1-1 - TRBV6-6 CASTTGFFTEAFF TGTGCCAGCACCACAGGGTTTTTCACTGAAGCTTTCTTT
14 many TRBJ1-5 TRBD1 TRBV6-2/TRBV6-3 CASSDRQGVQPQHF TGTGCCAGCAGTGACAGACAGGGGGTACAGCCCCAGCATTTT
15 many TRBJ1-1 TRBD1 TRBV11-2 CASSLQAGGVSQAFF TGTGCCAGCAGCTTACAGGCAGGGGGCGTCTCCCAAGCTTTCTTT
13 many TRBJ2-2 - TRBV30 CAWSVRANGELFF TGTGCCTGGAGTGTCCGGGCGAACGGGGAGCTGTTTTTT
13 - TRBJ1-5 - TRBV3-1 CASRAGGNQPQHF TGTGCCAGCCGTGCGGGGGGAAATCAGCCCCAGCATTTT
13 many TRBJ2-2 - TRBV27 CASRGTRTGELFF TGTGCCAGCAGGGGAACACGGACCGGGGAGCTGTTTTTT
16 many TRBJ2-1 - TRBV7-6 CASTLTGRGGDNEQFF TGTGCCAGCACCCTAACAGGGCGGGGTGGGGACAATGAGCAGTTCTTC
15 many TRBJ2-2 - TRBV11-2 CASSLFAPNTGELFF TGTGCCAGCAGCTTATTCGCACCGAACACCGGGGAGCTGTTTTTT
14 many TRBJ1-3 TRBD1 TRBV6-2/TRBV6-3 CASARDRSGNTIYF TGTGCCAGCGCCCGGGACAGATCTGGAAACACCATATATTTT
11 - TRBJ2-5 - TRBV7-9 CASSRLETQYF TGTGCCAGCAGCCGCTTGGAGACCCAGTACTTC
16 - TRBJ2-2 - TRBV27 CASSEAGQTNTGELFF TGTGCCAGCAGCGAGGCGGGACAGACGAACACCGGGGAGCTGTTTTTT
12 many TRBJ1-2 - TRBV7-9 CASSPTNYGYTF TGTGCCAGCAGCCCTACTAACTATGGCTACACCTTC
14 many TRBJ2-3 - TRBV11-2 CASSPGTTRGTQYF TGTGCCAGCAGCCCCGGGACGACCAGGGGTACGCAGTATTTT
15 few TRBJ2-5 TRBD1 TRBV5-1 CASSFRDRGEETQYF TGCGCCAGCAGCTTCCGGGACAGGGGGGAAGAGACCCAGTACTTC
17 - TRBJ2-2 TRBD1 TRBV30 CAWSPDPGQGFTGELFF TGTGCCTGGAGTCCTGACCCGGGACAGGGCTTCACCGGGGAGCTGTTTTTT
16 many TRBJ1-6 - TRBV13 CASTPPGSSYNSPLHF TGTGCCAGCACCCCCCCGGGGAGCTCCTATAATTCACCCCTCCACTTT
15 many TRBJ2-7 TRBD1 TRBV18 CASSPGTGVSYEQYF TGTGCCAGCTCACCTGGGACAGGGGTCTCCTACGAGCAGTACTTC
16 - TRBJ1-5 TRBD1 TRBV3-1 CASSNRTGASNQPQHF TGTGCCAGCAGCAACCGGACAGGGGCTAGCAATCAGCCCCAGCATTTT
14 few TRBJ2-1 TRBD1 TRBV7-7 CASSPGQGFSEQFF TGTGCCAGCAGCCCCGGACAGGGTTTCAGTGAGCAGTTCTTC
18 medium-sized TRBJ1-5 TRBD1 TRBV24-1 CATRPGTGGIESNQPQHF TGTGCCACCAGACCCGGGACAGGGGGCATCGAGAGCAATCAGCCCCAGCATTTT
13 - TRBJ1-1 - TRBV29-1 CSVEDGRGFGAFF TGCAGCGTTGAAGATGGTAGGGGCTTTGGAGCTTTCTTT
15 many TRBJ1-2 TRBD1 TRBV19 CASSTNRGEVGGYTF TGTGCCAGTAGTACGAACAGGGGCGAGGTCGGTGGCTACACCTTC
15 - TRBJ2-7 TRBD2 TRBV7-2 CASSLSGGARYEQYF TGTGCCAGCAGCCTCAGCGGGGGGGCACGCTACGAGCAGTACTTC
14 - TRBJ2-2 - TRBV7-9 CASSPGLAAGELFF TGTGCCAGCAGCCCGGGACTCGCGGCCGGGGAGCTGTTTTTT
11 many TRBJ2-1 - TRBV5-6 CASSWAGEQFF TGTGCCAGCAGCTGGGCCGGGGAGCAGTTCTTC
15 - TRBJ2-1 TRBD2 TRBV7-2 CASSLTSGGSGEQFF TGTGCCAGCAGCCTGACTAGCGGGGGGTCGGGTGAGCAGTTCTTC
13 large TRBJ2-5 - TRBV9 CASSVAREETQYF TGTGCCAGCAGCGTAGCTAGAGAAGAGACCCAGTACTTC
16 - TRBJ1-2 - TRBV3-1 CASSQEAGGGYYGYTF TGTGCCAGCAGCCAAGAAGCTGGGGGCGGCTACTATGGCTACACCTTC
15 - TRBJ2-2 TRBD2 TRBV10-3 CAIRTGGTGPGELFF TGTGCCATCAGAACCGGGGGGACCGGGCCCGGGGAGCTGTTTTTT
17 few TRBJ2-3 TRBD2 TRBV5-1 CASSLVAGGMVADTQYF TGCGCCAGCAGCTTGGTTGCGGGGGGGATGGTCGCAGATACGCAGTATTTT
14 few TRBJ1-2 - TRBV3-1 CASSQDVVSYGYTF TGTGCCAGCAGCCAAGATGTGGTGAGCTATGGCTACACCTTC
17 many TRBJ1-6 TRBD1 TRBV15 CATSRDGQAGIISPLHF TGTGCCACCAGCAGAGATGGACAGGCCGGTATTATTTCACCCCTCCACTTT
11 few TRBJ1-1 - TRBV6-5 CASTPSLDLFF TGTGCCAGCACCCCCTCCTTGGATCTTTTCTTT
16 many TRBJ2-2 TRBD1 TRBV19 CASSIGLGQGTGELFF TGTGCCAGTAGTATAGGACTAGGACAGGGTACCGGGGAGCTGTTTTTT
16 few TRBJ2-5 TRBD1 TRBV29-1 CSVGGPGQGYQETQYF TGCAGCGTGGGAGGACCGGGACAGGGATATCAAGAGACCCAGTACTTC
15 - TRBJ1-5 - TRBV18 CASSRVGDANQPQHF TGTGCCAGCTCACGGGTGGGTGACGCCAATCAGCCCCAGCATTTT
14 few TRBJ2-3 TRBD1 TRBV5-1 CASSPDRVGDTQYF TGCGCCAGCAGCCCCGACAGGGTGGGAGATACGCAGTATTTT
13 many TRBJ1-6 - TRBV7-2 CASSLQGSSPLHF TGTGCCAGCAGCTTACAGGGGAGTTCACCCCTCCACTTT
14 - TRBJ2-1 - TRBV20-1 CSASRSGSYNEQFF TGCAGTGCTAGTCGTAGCGGATCCTACAATGAGCAGTTCTTC
12 many TRBJ2-7 - TRBV6-5 CASSYLGSEQYF TGTGCCAGCAGTTACTTAGGGTCCGAGCAGTACTTC
13 few TRBJ1-5 - TRBV18 CASSPAGSEAQHF TGTGCCAGCTCACCCGCGGGAAGTGAGGCCCAGCATTTT